The sequence of this T cell receptor beta chain was determined in a study of shared T cell receptors in the human thymus. The V gene end was trimmed by 5 bases and the J gene end by 2 bases; junction bases not matched to a gene: 14. The CDR3 is 19 amino acids. Germline CDR1 reads MNHEY; CDR2 reads SMNVEV (reference sequence). Clones were sequenced by immunoSEQ multiplex PCR, and TCRdb holds only the in-frame ones, with some missing. The data contain about 660,000 clones, around 87% of them singletons. These data were also filed under a second study, of human thymus T cells. That study adds: The people who donated were healthy Finnish babies having corrective surgery for congenital heart defects. Resections that were taken during corrective heart surgery supplied the thymus tissue. Thymic and blood repertoires appeared to show biased V and J gene usage. What related research reported was that thymic repertoires overlapped highly among unrelated individuals.

The V call is TRBV27, the J call TRBJ2-7, with 14 bases identical to TRBD2. Sequenced sample: thymocytes. The receptor was derived from a boy under two years old with a congenital heart defect. The CDR3 nucleotides read TGTGCCAGCAGTCGATGGGGGACTAGCGGGAGTCCACCCACCTACGAGCAGTACTTC. Translating it yields CASSRWGTSGSPPTYEQYF.